Presented here are 6 T cell receptor beta chains from one specimen sequenced in a study of human T cells and chemical hapten exposure. RNA extraction used unfractionated whole blood as the source of total RNA. TCRdb used MiXCR to reprocess the 5' RACE reads, holding one entry per CDR3 protein. The sample lists approximately 80,000 distinct CDR3 sequences; approximately 16% were seen once. All receptors come from a female donor in good health.

The chain couples TRBV6-2 or TRBV6-3 to TRBJ2-6; D is possibly TRBD2 (7 bases). CDR1 MNHEY and CDR2 SVGEGT come from the germline V gene. V lost 5 bases and J 0 bases, leaving 20 bases between the germline ends. The CDR3 is 19 amino acids. The CDR3 nucleotides are TGTGCCAGCAGTGTTAGGGGCGGCGGGGGCCTCTCTGGGGCCAACGTCCTGACTTTC. Its protein product is CASSVRGGGGLSGANVLTF.

The CDR3 loop reads CASSEVAPPYNEQFF. As DNA, the CDR3 is TGTGCCAGCAGTGAAGTAGCCCCCCCGTACAATGAGCAGTTCTTC. The chain has TRBV2 and TRBJ2-1; D not certain. Trimming removed 1 base at V and 4 bases at J, with 11 bases between. The CDR3 length is 15 residues. Germline V gives CDR1 SNHLY, CDR2 FYNNEI.

V usage is TRBV25-1 and J usage is TRBJ2-2, with 8 bases matching TRBD1. The CDR3 is made up of 14 amino acids. Germline V gives CDR1 MGHDK, CDR2 SYGVNS. The trim removed 8 bases at V and 1 base at J, leaving 3 bases unmatched. CDR3: CASLGQGNTGELFF. The DNA of the CDR3 is TGTGCCAGCCTTGGACAGGGGAACACCGGGGAGCTGTTTTTT.

This clonotype was counted a few times. This chain connects TRBV6-2 or TRBV6-3 to TRBJ2-6; no clear D. In germline, CDR1 is MNHEY, CDR2 SVGEGT. The V and J ends lost 7 bases and 4 bases respectively, with 11 bases between them. The CDR3 is 14 amino acids. The CDR3 nucleotides read TGTGCCAGCATTGGAAGGGCCGGGGCCAACGTCCTGACTTTC. This gives the protein CASIGRAGANVLTF.

In its sample, this clonotype was seen a few times. V and J are TRBV18 and TRBJ2-3; D is unresolved. The germline gives CDR1 KGHSH, CDR2 LQKENI. Trimming cost V 1 base and J 5 bases, with 4 bases left between them. This CDR3 is built from 12 residues. The CDR3: CASSPQVDTQYF. The CDR3 region has the DNA TGTGCCAGCTCACCACAGGTAGATACGCAGTATTTT.

This clonotype occurred a few times. The V and J genes are TRBV27 and TRBJ1-2; 10 bases agree with TRBD1. Losses at the gene ends were 3 bases for V and 4 bases for J; bases not matched to a gene: 5. CDR1 and CDR2 from the germline V gene are MNHEY and SMNVEV (reference sequence). The CDR3 runs 15 residues. The CDR3 region has the DNA TGTGCCAGCAGTTTGGGGGACAGGGGCCTCTATGGCTACACCTTC. The encoded protein is CASSLGDRGLYGYTF.